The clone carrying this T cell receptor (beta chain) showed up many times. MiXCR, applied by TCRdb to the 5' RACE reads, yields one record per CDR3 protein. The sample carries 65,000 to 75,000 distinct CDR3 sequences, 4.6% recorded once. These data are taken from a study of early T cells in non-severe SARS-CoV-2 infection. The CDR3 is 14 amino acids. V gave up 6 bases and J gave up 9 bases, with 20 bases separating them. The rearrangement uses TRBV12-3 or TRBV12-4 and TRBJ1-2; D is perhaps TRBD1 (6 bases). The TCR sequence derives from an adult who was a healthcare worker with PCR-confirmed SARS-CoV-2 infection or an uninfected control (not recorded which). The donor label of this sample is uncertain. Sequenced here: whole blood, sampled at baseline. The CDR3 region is CASSSPTGLRRYTF. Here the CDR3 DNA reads TGTGCCAGCAGCTCACCAACAGGGCTCCGGCGCTACACCTTC.